The rows below give T cell receptor beta chains drawn from one sample of a study of beta chain features in type 1 diabetes. TCRdb's copy holds only in-frame clones and misses some; the assay was immunoSEQ multiplex PCR. The sample has 620,000 or so clones; about a sixth are singletons. Sequencing input: naive CD4+ T cells from blood. The receptors shown here come from a man aged 18-30 years in good health. The CDR3 runs from the conserved cysteine through the conserved F or W. The D gene is left open where the match is weak. Size is stated for part of the rows, as once, few or many counts, or as a class when the clone is expanded.

CDR3nt: TGTGCCAGCAGCCACCAAGAGACCCAGTACTTC; CDR3aa: CASSHQETQYF; v_gene: TRBV4-2; j_gene: TRBJ2-5; abundance: .; d_gene: .
CDR3nt: TGCGCCAGCAGCCTAGGCCCCGGGACACCCACAGATACGCAGTATTTT; CDR3aa: CASSLGPGTPTDTQYF; v_gene: TRBV5-1; j_gene: TRBJ2-3; abundance: few; d_gene: .
CDR3nt: TGTGCCAGCAGATCAGGGGTTTTAAAGCCCCAGCATTTT; CDR3aa: CASRSGVLKPQHF; v_gene: TRBV6-5; j_gene: TRBJ1-5; abundance: .; d_gene: .
CDR3nt: TGTGCCAGCAGCTTAGTAGTGAACACTGAAGCTTTCTTT; CDR3aa: CASSLVVNTEAFF; v_gene: TRBV11-2; j_gene: TRBJ1-1; abundance: few; d_gene: .
CDR3nt: TGTGCCAGCTTTTCAGGGGGGCTACACACTAGCACAGATACGCAGTATTTT; CDR3aa: CASFSGGLHTSTDTQYF; v_gene: TRBV28; j_gene: TRBJ2-3; abundance: few; d_gene: .
CDR3nt: TGTGCCAGCAGCCAACGCCGGGACAGGGGCTACACCGGGGAGCTGTTTTTT; CDR3aa: CASSQRRDRGYTGELFF; v_gene: TRBV6-4; j_gene: TRBJ2-2; abundance: few; d_gene: TRBD1
CDR3nt: TGTGCCAGCAGGCCCGAGGTGAGAGTCTATGGCTACACCTTC; CDR3aa: CASRPEVRVYGYTF; v_gene: TRBV21-1; j_gene: TRBJ1-2; abundance: .; d_gene: .
CDR3nt: TGCAGCGTTGAAGCACGGTTCCAAGAGACCCAGTACTTC; CDR3aa: CSVEARFQETQYF; v_gene: TRBV29-1; j_gene: TRBJ2-5; abundance: few; d_gene: .
CDR3nt: TGTGCCAGCAGCTACAGGGGGGGCTACGAGCAGTACTTC; CDR3aa: CASSYRGGYEQYF; v_gene: TRBV7-9; j_gene: TRBJ2-7; abundance: .; d_gene: .
CDR3nt: TGTGCCAGCAGCGAGGGTCCGCCCCGTTCTTTTCCCTACGAGCAGTACTTC; CDR3aa: CASSEGPPRSFPYEQYF; v_gene: TRBV9; j_gene: TRBJ2-7; abundance: .; d_gene: .
CDR3nt: TGTGCCATCAGTGACCGACTAGCGGGGGGGCGTGAAGATACGCAGTATTTT; CDR3aa: CAISDRLAGGREDTQYF; v_gene: TRBV10-3; j_gene: TRBJ2-3; abundance: .; d_gene: TRBD2
CDR3nt: TGCGCCAGCAGCCAACCCCCAGCCGGGGGTAATCAGCCCCAGCATTTT; CDR3aa: CASSQPPAGGNQPQHF; v_gene: TRBV4-1; j_gene: TRBJ1-5; abundance: once; d_gene: .
CDR3nt: TGTGCCAGCAGTTCGGACGGTAATAGCAATCAGCCCCAGCATTTT; CDR3aa: CASSSDGNSNQPQHF; v_gene: TRBV6-6; j_gene: TRBJ1-5; abundance: few; d_gene: .
CDR3nt: TGCGCCAACCACGCTGGCCAGGGGAGGAGTACCAAAAACATTCAGTACTTC; CDR3aa: CANHAGQGRSTKNIQYF; v_gene: TRBV23-1; j_gene: TRBJ2-4; abundance: .; d_gene: .
CDR3nt: TGTGCCAGCATTACGAGCTCTGGGGCCAACGTCCTGACTTTC; CDR3aa: CASITSSGANVLTF; v_gene: TRBV28; j_gene: TRBJ2-6; abundance: few; d_gene: .
CDR3nt: TGTGCCAGCAGCTACATGGAGGGACAGCCCCAGCATTTT; CDR3aa: CASSYMEGQPQHF; v_gene: TRBV7-2; j_gene: TRBJ1-5; abundance: .; d_gene: .